These 5 T cell receptor beta chains came from one sample sequenced in a study of OX40 agonist ivuxolimab in advanced cancers. The repertoire was sequenced with immunoSEQ multiplex PCR; TCRdb's copy has only in-frame clones and lacks some. The sample shows 75,000 to 90,000 clones, 70% to 85% of them seen only once. Specimen: CD4+ or CD8+ T cells sorted from blood, collected in a trial of the OX40 agonist ivuxolimab. Source of these receptors: an adult with an advanced solid tumor such as melanoma, head and neck, liver or kidney cancer.

The rearrangement links TRBV7-3 to TRBJ1-2; possibly TRBD1 for D (5 bases). From germline, CDR1 is SGHTA and CDR2 FQGTGA. Trimming cost V 5 bases and J 6 bases, with 22 bases left between them. The CDR3 covers 16 residues. CDR3 DNA sequence: TGTGCCAGCAGCCCCGGTCCGGGGGTTGATGGGGATGGCTACACCTTC. Amino acids: CASSPGPGVDGDGYTF.

This clone was found once. This chain joins TRBV6-5 and TRBJ1-5; D possibly corresponds to TRBD1 (5 bases). Trimming removed 2 bases from V and 5 bases from J, with 10 bases in between. The CDR3 has 14 residues. The V gene's germline CDR1 is MNHEY and CDR2 SVGAGI. The CDR3 region has the DNA TGTGCCAGCAGTTACGACGGGGCCGATCAGCCCCAGCATTTT. Its translation: CASSYDGADQPQHF.

This clone has a single count. The rearrangement joins TRBV2 to TRBJ2-7; D remains ambiguous. V lost 2 bases and J lost 2, with 7 bases in between. The CDR3 extends over 13 amino acids. The germline V gene encodes CDR1 SNHLY and CDR2 FYNNEI. The CDR3: CASSESGTYEQYF. In DNA form, the CDR3 reads TGTGCCAGCAGTGAATCGGGTACCTACGAGCAGTACTTC.

This chain connects TRBV5-1 to TRBJ1-2; tentatively, D is TRBD1 (6 bases). There are 15 residues in the CDR3. V gave up 3 bases and J gave up 10 bases, with 22 bases separating them. In germline, CDR1 is SGHRS, CDR2 YFSETQ. In DNA, the CDR3 is TGCGCCAGCAGCTCCCAAAGGGGGGGCGGGCAAGTCTACACCTTC. Amino acid sequence: CASSSQRGGGQVYTF.

This chain joins TRBV30 and TRBJ2-1; D is tentatively TRBD1 or TRBD2 (6 bases each). The germline V gene encodes CDR1 GTSNPN and CDR2 SVGIG (reference sequence). This CDR3 spans 13 amino acids. The V end lost 4 bases, the J end lost 8 bases, and 15 bases lay between the germline ends. The CDR3 region has the DNA TGTGCCTGGACCCGGGGGCGCTCGTATGAGCAGTTCTTC. Protein product: CAWTRGRSYEQFF.